This TCR beta chain was captured by sequencing in a study of cytomegalovirus exposure and HLA in healthy donors (dated by TCRdb to between 2016 and 2019). At the level of the whole study: According to a later analysis, one platform produced both the roughly 130 validation repertoires and the roughly 660 repertoires of the first cohort. Besides the first cohort of under 700 subjects, a separate validation cohort made up of 95 to 150 different subjects was used. The aim of the study was to test whether cataloging public T cell receptors could identify signatures of past pathogen exposure. High-throughput TCR immunosequencing, statistical association of individual TCRs with disease status, and machine learning were combined to predict cytomegalovirus infection status.

Preparation of the library involved the immunoSEQ multiplex PCR assay. In the authors' own workflow: A statistical classification framework was developed to diagnose cytomegalovirus status using the catalog of TCR beta chain sequences. TCRdb's version of the immuneACCESS table is confined to in-frame rearrangements and falls short of the full clone set. An unresolved V gene accounts for under half of the shortfall where checked; the remainder is of unknown origin. The DNA gave D and trimming, while V, J and clone size come from that table. The sample records about 120,000 clones, 80% to 90% of which are singletons. Clones ranked in the top ten supply about 1% of the sample. V is cut by 0 bases and J by 5 bases, and the space between the germline ends is 20 bases. CDR1 and CDR2 are read off the germline V gene (reference sequence) as SGHNT and YYREEE. Spanning cysteine to phenylalanine, the CDR3 consists of 17 amino acids. Only the CDR3 DNA is retained, 51 bases long and in frame from the first base.

The donors belonged to the validation cohort of 90 to 150 subjects, which was separate from the roughly 670-subject first cohort. The paper as a whole reports these results and caveats: Across donors, most TCR sequences were observed very rarely, whereas some public TCRs were present in many individuals. The authors suggested that the approach could potentially be generalized to other disease states and immunological phenotypes. The study listed 164 TCR beta chains as associated with cytomegalovirus. Of the cluster scores, roughly 95% were above 0 in a later analysis, which found that TCRs clustered in the first cohort also tended to co-occur in the approximately 110 validation repertoires. Three of the identified cytomegalovirus-associated TCR beta chains were confirmed in vitro to be specific for cytomegalovirus antigens. In both the original and validation cohorts, the classifier was reported to diagnose cytomegalovirus status with high specificity and sensitivity. All 120 or so repertoires were used to score co-occurrence in the validation cohort in a later analysis, because that analysis had no HLA typing for the cohort.

Worth noting for this clone: Its antigen is still unknown. Base-call qualities are not available, and no considerably larger clone is one nucleotide away.

The chain links TRBV5-4 with TRBJ2-5; the best D guess is TRBD2, with 6 bases matching. The receptor was isolated from a woman between 18 and 29 years old in good health and CMV-seronegative. The specimen sequenced was PBMCs. The DNA is TGTGCCAGCAGCTTGGGTTTGTCTAGCGACGGTCGGGAGACCCAGTACTTC. This encodes CASSLGLSSDGRETQYF.